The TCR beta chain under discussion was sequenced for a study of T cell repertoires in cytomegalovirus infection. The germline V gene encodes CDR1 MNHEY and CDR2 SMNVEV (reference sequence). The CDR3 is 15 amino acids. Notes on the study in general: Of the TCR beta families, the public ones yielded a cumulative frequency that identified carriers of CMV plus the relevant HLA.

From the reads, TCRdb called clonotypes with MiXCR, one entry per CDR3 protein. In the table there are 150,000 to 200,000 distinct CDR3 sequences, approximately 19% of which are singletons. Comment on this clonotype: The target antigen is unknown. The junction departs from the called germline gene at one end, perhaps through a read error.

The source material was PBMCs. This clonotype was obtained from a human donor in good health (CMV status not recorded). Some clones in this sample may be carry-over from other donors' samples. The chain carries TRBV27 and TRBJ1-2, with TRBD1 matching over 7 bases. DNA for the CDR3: TGTGCCAGCAGTCAGGGACAGACGAACGGCTATTGCTACACCTTC. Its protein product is CASSQGQTNGYCYTF.